These 20 T cell receptor beta chains were all obtained from the same sample, sequenced in a study of molecular identifiers for immune sequencing clone quantification. TCRdb ran MiXCR on the PCR reads and lists one entry per CDR3 protein. The repertoire consists of about half a million distinct CDR3 sequences, with 20% to 25% occurring once and the leading ten covering 0.7% to 1%. Sequencing input: naive CD8+ T cells from blood, with Jurkat cell RNA spiked in. Sample subset: FACS-sorted CD8+CD4-CCR7+CD45RA+ naive T cells. All receptors come from a human donor in good health. Some libraries in this study had Jurkat cell RNA spiked in.

The V gene is TRBV30, the J gene TRBJ2-5; the D is unclear. The V gene's germline CDR1 is GTSNPN and CDR2 SVGIG (reference sequence). The CDR3 spans 14 residues. The ends were cut back, 3 bases at V and 0 bases at J, with 11 bases in the middle. CDR3 bases: TGTGCCTGGAGACAGAGCCAGTACCAAGAGACCCAGTACTTC. It specifies CAWRQSQYQETQYF.

CDR3 sequence reads: CASSPVLSYGYTF. The CDR3 coding sequence is TGTGCCAGCAGCCCCGTCCTCAGCTATGGCTACACCTTC. The V and J genes are TRBV6-5 and TRBJ1-2; D is unclear. Germline CDR1 and CDR2: MNHEY and SVGAGI. The CDR3 contains 13 residues. Trimming removed 6 bases from V and 4 bases from J, with 12 bases in between.

The table lists this clonotype with many counts. V gene TRBV6-2 or TRBV6-3 combines with J gene TRBJ2-7, with 9 bases lining up with TRBD2. Germline CDR1 and CDR2: MNHEY and SVGEGT. The CDR3 covers 17 residues. The trim removed 4 bases at V and 3 bases at J, leaving 13 bases unmatched. The CDR3 DNA reads TGTGCCAGCAGTTCACTCGAACCGGGACTAGCTCTCTACGAGCAGTACTTC. It codes for CASSSLEPGLALYEQYF.

This clonotype has only a few counts. The V and J genes are TRBV5-5 and TRBJ2-7; D possibly corresponds to TRBD1 (5 bases). The CDR3 length is 17 residues. Trimming pared 2 bases from V and 5 bases from J, leaving 23 bases between. Germline lookup yields CDR1 SGHKS and CDR2 YYEKEE (reference sequence). CDR3 nucleotide sequence: TGTGCCAGCAGCTTATACATCTATCGACAGCCTAAAAACGAGCAGTACTTC. Translated: CASSLYIYRQPKNEQYF.

The gene calls are TRBV30 and TRBJ1-1; D may be TRBD1 (5 bases). In germline, CDR1 is GTSNPN, CDR2 SVGIG (reference sequence). Trimming took off 5 bases at V and 1 base at J, with 17 bases between the two ends. The CDR3 sequence is 15 residues long. Here the CDR3 DNA reads TGTGCCTGGGGGGGATCAGTGATTCAGAACACTGAAGCTTTCTTT. Translated, it gives CAWGGSVIQNTEAFF.

This clonotype was observed many times. The genes are TRBV7-9 and TRBJ2-6; no firm D call. Trimming left V 2 bases short and J 0 bases short, with 14 bases between. Per the germline V gene, CDR1 is SEHNR and CDR2 is FQNEAQ (reference sequence). CDR3 size: 18 residues. The DNA for the CDR3 is TGTGCCAGCAGCTTATACCCCCTCATTGCCTCTGGGGCCAACGTCCTGACTTTC. Translated, it gives CASSLYPLIASGANVLTF.

The chain joins TRBV20-1 to TRBJ2-5, with TRBD1 as a possible D gene (5 bases). The germline CDR1 and CDR2 sequences are DFQATT and SNEGSKA (reference sequence). This CDR3 has 14 residues. V lost 2 bases and J 5 bases, leaving 15 bases between the germline ends. CDR3 protein: CSARSTAPGETQYF. In DNA, the CDR3 is TGCAGTGCTAGATCGACAGCTCCCGGGGAGACCCAGTACTTC.

This chain joins TRBV11-2 and TRBJ2-7, with D possibly being TRBD1 or TRBD2 (5 bases each). Trimming took off 5 bases at V and 6 bases at J, with 20 bases between the two ends. The CDR3 has 15 amino acids. CDR1 is SGHAT and CDR2 is FQNNGV in the germline V gene. The CDR3 protein is CASSLGALAGCEQYF. The CDR3 DNA follows: TGTGCCAGCAGCCTAGGGGCGCTAGCAGGCTGCGAGCAGTACTTC.

This clonotype was seen only a few times. The V call is TRBV7-9, the J call TRBJ2-7; possible D gene TRBD1, 5 bases. This CDR3 is 14 amino acids long. The ends were cut back, 1 base at V and 5 bases at J, with 12 bases in the middle. Germline assignment: CDR1 SEHNR and CDR2 FQNEAQ (reference sequence). In DNA, the CDR3 is TGTGCCAGCAGCTTAGTGGCAGGGATAAACGAGCAGTACTTC. Translation gives CASSLVAGINEQYF.

This clonotype was seen at least ten times. The J gene is TRBJ2-3, the V gene TRBV9; 10 bases fit TRBD1. The V gene's germline CDR1 is SGDLS and CDR2 YYNGEE. The CDR3 is 18 amino acids. J was trimmed by 5 bases and V by 0 bases; bases with no gene match: 12. The CDR3 DNA is TGTGCCAGCAGCGTAGACCCCGCCGGGACAGGGGATGAAGATACGCAGTATTTT. Protein product: CASSVDPAGTGDEDTQYF.

On this clonotype: A much bigger clone sits one base away, suggesting this may be a read error. The genes are TRBV11-2 and TRBJ2-6; 12 bases map to TRBD1. This CDR3 has 18 amino acids. In germline, CDR1 is SGHAT, CDR2 FQNNGV. This CDR3 reads CDSSSRDRGLSGANVLTF. The DNA of the CDR3 is TGTGACAGCAGCTCCCGGGACAGGGGGCTTTCTGGGGCCAACGTCCTGACTTTC.

This clonotype appeared many times. The V gene is TRBV28, the J gene TRBJ1-2; D is unresolved. The CDR3 is 14 residues long. V shed 3 bases and J shed 0 bases, with 8 bases lying between them. Germline V gene lookup returns CDR1 MDHEN and CDR2 SYDVKM. The CDR3 is CASSFPQTNYGYTF. The CDR3 region has the DNA TGTGCCAGCAGTTTCCCCCAGACTAACTATGGCTACACCTTC.

This clonotype has at least ten counts. The chain has TRBV7-8 and TRBJ2-7; either TRBD1 or TRBD2 may fit D (5 bases each). Germline assignment: CDR1 SGHVS and CDR2 FQNEAQ. CDR3 length: 15 residues. V dropped 4 bases and J dropped 2 bases, with 15 bases sitting between them. The CDR3 DNA sequence: TGTGCCAGCAGCTCAGAGGGGACCTTCCCCTACGAGCAGTACTTC. As protein: CASSSEGTFPYEQYF. Variable domain in full (rest from reference TRBV7-8 and TRBJ2-7): GAGVSQSPRYKVAKRGQDVALRCDPISGHVSLFWYQQALGQGPEFLTYFQNEAQLDKSGLPSDRFFAERPEGSVSTLKIQRTQQEDSAVYLCASSSEGTFPYEQYFGPGTRLTVT.

This clonotype has more than one count but fewer than ten. This chain uses TRBV14 with TRBJ1-1, with no clear D. The CDR3 has 20 residues. Germline V gene sequence: CDR1 SGHDN, CDR2 FVKESK. V lost 0 bases, J lost 3 bases, and 26 bases lay in between. The CDR3 nucleotides read TGTGCCAGCAGCCAAGATAGATTTCAGTCCATAAGGCATCCCTACACTGAAGCTTTCTTT. It codes for CASSQDRFQSIRHPYTEAFF.

This clonotype was counted a few times. This rearrangement joins TRBV20-1 to TRBJ2-7, with D possibly matching TRBD2 (6 bases). Germline CDR1 DFQATT, CDR2 SNEGSKA (reference sequence). With 1 base removed from V and 0 bases from J, the gap between germline ends came to 10 bases. This CDR3 region has 14 residues. This chain's CDR3 is CSARAVGSSYEQYF. CDR3 sequence (DNA): TGCAGTGCTAGAGCTGTCGGGAGCTCCTACGAGCAGTACTTC.

The rearrangement links TRBV12-3 or TRBV12-4 to TRBJ1-5; 7 bases map to TRBD1. CDR3 size: 14 residues. Germline trimming cut 5 bases from V and 3 bases from J; bases unmatched to any gene: 4. This chain's CDR3 is CASSGQAYNQPQHF. The CDR3 region has the DNA TGTGCCAGCAGTGGACAGGCATACAATCAGCCCCAGCATTTT.

This clonotype has ten or more counts. The V gene is TRBV3-1, the J gene TRBJ2-7; tentatively, D is TRBD1 (6 bases). The ends were cut back, 4 bases at V and 3 bases at J, with 10 bases in the middle. The CDR3 runs to 13 residues. The germline V gene encodes CDR1 LGHDT and CDR2 YNNKEL (reference sequence). CDR3 DNA sequence: TGTGCCAGCAGCCCGACAGGAGACTACGAGCAGTACTTC. Amino acids: CASSPTGDYEQYF.

Worth noting for this clonotype: A much larger clone differs from this one at a single base, so this may be a read error. The V gene is TRBV29-1, the J gene TRBJ2-7, with 13 bases lining up with TRBD2. From germline, CDR1 is SQVTM and CDR2 ANQGSEA. The CDR3 has 16 amino acids. CDR3 in amino acids: CSALDWTSGGSCEQYF. The CDR3 DNA is TGCAGCGCCCTCGATTGGACTAGCGGGGGTTCCTGCGAGCAGTACTTC.

On this clonotype itself: It may be a read error: a sequence one base away is much more abundant. CDR3 protein: CCARAPGNQPQHF. CDR3 coding DNA: TGCTGTGCTAGAGCCCCGGGCAATCAGCCCCAGCATTTT. The rearrangement uses TRBV20-1 and TRBJ1-5; D remains unclear. From germline, CDR1 is DFQATT and CDR2 SNEGSKA (reference sequence). This CDR3 contains 13 residues.

The chain employs TRBV30 and TRBJ1-1; the D is unclear. The CDR3 covers 15 residues. Trimming pared 2 bases from V and 4 bases from J, leaving 17 bases between. The germline V gene encodes CDR1 GTSNPN and CDR2 SVGIG (reference sequence). The CDR3 nucleotides are TGTGCCTGGAGTTTCTCCACTCCGAGGTCCACTGAAGCTTTCTTT. Its protein is CAWSFSTPRSTEAFF.